This TCR beta chain was captured by sequencing in a study of T cells in Graves' hyperthyroidism and ophthalmopathy. Study-wide context: Peripheral blood was acquired at first diagnosis, ahead of any therapy whatsoever. The study's findings and limits: A model using 13 V-J features told ophthalmopathy apart from stable hyperthyroidism.

The TCR beta CDR3 regions underwent amplification using RNA transcripts as the source. TCR CDR3 regions were first amplified by RT-PCR with HTBI primers. One entry per CDR3 protein, called by TCRdb with MiXCR from the multiplex PCR reads. The sample carries 350,000 or so distinct CDR3 sequences, 18% recorded once. Concerning this clonotype itself: Its antigen is not known.

Pregnant or lactating patients were excluded, as were those with uncontrolled infection or other autoimmune disease. Orbital computed tomography and thyroid ultrasound, together with serum TRAb and thyroxine and clinical symptoms, were used for diagnoses. The CDR3 sequence is 11 residues long. The V end lost 8 bases, the J end lost 5 bases, and 9 bases lay between the germline ends. The chain has TRBV12-3 or TRBV12-4 and TRBJ2-5; no definite D call. The specimen sequenced was blood. The TCR originated in a woman aged 40 to 55 with Graves' ophthalmopathy. In DNA, the CDR3 is TGTGCCAGCGCCGCTAGTGAGACCCAGTACTTC. As protein: CASAASETQYF.